A single T cell receptor beta chain is shown here with its context. It was with 60 Vbeta and 13 Jbeta primers that the PCR ran. Only in-frame clones appear in the TCRdb table, and some are missing; sequencing was by immunoSEQ multiplex PCR. Of over 200,000 clones listed, about 84% are singletons. Germline assignment: CDR1 SGHTA and CDR2 FQGTGA. Between the trimmed V and J ends, which lost 5 bases and 3 bases, there was a span of 24 bases. This CDR3 is built from 18 residues. This entry is derived from a study of cytomegalovirus exposure and HLA in healthy donors. Study in general: Unique TCRs numbering roughly 85 million, obtained from HLA-typed donors, made up an early data release.

The TCR sequence derives from a human donor in good health. V and J are TRBV7-3 and TRBJ2-3; possible D gene TRBD1, 6 bases. What was sequenced was PBMCs. The CDR3 loop is CASSLLGQSSPGTDTQYF. DNA for the CDR3: TGTGCCAGCAGCCTCCTTGGACAGTCCTCGCCAGGTACAGATACGCAGTATTTT.